The clone carrying this T cell receptor beta chain was counted once. Described time point: pretreatment peripheral blood. Per-patient samples, pretreatment and on-treatment, numbered 1 to 8. This record belongs to a study of PD-L1 blockade in urothelial cancer. The templates were synthetic TCR analogs, and they were spiked into each PCR. TCRdb's copy holds only in-frame clones and misses some; the assay was immunoSEQ multiplex PCR. The sample comprises about 49,000 clones, 79% of which are singletons, and about 10% rests with the top ten. The receptor's source is a man between 65 and 79 years old with urothelial cancer. The sequencing used PBMCs, collected around atezolizumab (anti-PD-L1) treatment.

The CDR3 here is CASSFVAGTDTQYF. CDR3 DNA: TGTGCCAGCAGTTTCGTTGCGGGCACAGATACGCAGTATTTT. The gene calls are TRBV28 and TRBJ2-3; D remains ambiguous. This CDR3 is 14 amino acids long. CDR1 and CDR2 (germline): MDHEN, SYDVKM. V was cut by 3 bases and J by 1 base, with 8 bases left in between.